This TCR beta chain came from a study of cytomegalovirus exposure and HLA in healthy donors (dated by TCRdb to the late 2010s). About the full investigation: According to an earlier analysis of 550 to 750 of the donors, 150 million to 200 million T cells yielded over 90 million unique TCR beta sequences and 250 to 350 Gb of sequence data. The study used immunosequencing to profile the T cell repertoires of 600 to 850 subjects and linked those repertoires to cytomegalovirus serostatus. In a later genetic analysis, genome-wide SNP genotypes for about three fifths of the roughly 670 donors were used, and that subset was treated as a discovery cohort. In the later analysis, no new phenotypic data were used to find candidate immune exposures; instead, reliance was placed on TCR beta sequences and their occurrence across donors. All discovery cohort repertoires had been generated on a single sequencing platform. In an earlier analysis of 500 to 650 of the donors, high-throughput TCR beta sequencing was used to judge whether each TCR beta V gene segment behaved as functional or pseudogenic. Across roughly 420 genotyped donors of the cohort, an average of approximately 240,000 unique TCR beta nucleotide sequences per donor were sequenced, and 15% to 20% of those sequences were non-productive. Both class I and class II loci were covered by HLA typing, at four-digit resolution. High-throughput TCR immunosequencing, statistical association of individual TCRs with disease status, and machine learning were combined to predict cytomegalovirus infection status. Several DR-DQ haplotypes were treated as single units for association and clustering because of strong linkage in the cohort. The genetic ancestry cluster associated with self-reported Caucasian donors included around 76% of the approximately 430 genotyped donors. Along with the roughly 670-subject first cohort, a separate validation cohort of more than 90 different subjects was used. Roughly 300 gigabases of sequencing data and around 88 million unique TCR sequences made up an early release that covered 500 to 700 HLA-typed donors. A later analysis re-analyzed previously published TCR beta repertoires from several hundred donors and added high-resolution HLA genotyping to study TCR occurrence patterns. Typing coverage varied by locus: about 629-640 donors for A, B, C, DRB1 and DQB1; approximately 500 for DQA1; more than 600 for DPA1; around 490 for DPB1. The study aimed to test whether signatures of past pathogen exposure could be identified by cataloging public T cell receptors. Donor age, sex, ethnicity and CMV serostatus were compiled alongside the repertoire data. General study outcomes and caveats: V-gene and J-gene trimming of TCR beta chains was associated with a missense DCLRE1C variant in a later genetic analysis, and the association was replicated in an independent cohort. Strong co-occurrence of HLA alleles, especially DR and DQ, made assigning TCR associations to individual alleles difficult. Some IMGT-functional V segments, including TRBV6-2 and TRBV6-3, could not be told apart with the 87-base-pair reads, so those segments were excluded. Sequencing depth was assumed to be roughly uniform across donors in the presence/absence analyses, though that assumption may not hold. The authors suggested that the approach could potentially be generalized to other disease states and immunological phenotypes. CMV serostatus was the only immune exposure information available for the cohort. A later analysis reported that several top co-occurrence clusters appeared linked to parvovirus B19, influenza, CMV and Epstein-Barr virus. The sequencing pipeline was judged likely to have produced a cluster of highly shared sequence variants as a technical artifact. According to a later genetic analysis, donors in an Asian-associated ancestry cluster had fewer N-insertions in productive TCRs than the roughly 670-donor mean. Broadly in line with IMGT annotations, most TCR beta V segments showed up in productive rearrangements about 90% or about 30% of the time in an earlier analysis of a few hundred of the donors. Linkage disequilibrium might explain the correlated functional status among segregating V segments, but an unknown experimental factor could not be ruled out. HLA typing was unavailable for some donors at each locus, so association tests used only the typed subset. This cohort had only TCR beta chains sequenced, and the lack of alpha or paired-chain data limited which features could be detected. The earlier analysis of some 560 of the donors excluded about 16 rarely observed V segments, including chromosome 9 orphons, because counts were too low. Cytomegalovirus status was reported to be diagnosed by the classifier with high specificity and sensitivity in both the original and validation cohorts. In the study, around 150 TCR beta chains were listed as associated with cytomegalovirus. In vitro tests confirmed that three of the cytomegalovirus-associated TCR beta chains recognize cytomegalovirus antigens. A later analysis found that HLA-associated TCR beta chains were more clonally expanded and had lower generation probabilities than equally common non-associated chains. A further reported finding was that TCR beta sequences accurately predicted the HLA-A and HLA-B alleles for most subjects in the first cohort. A later analysis found that most CMV-associated TCR beta chains appeared HLA-restricted, with HLA associations seemingly driven largely by CMV exposure. At a false discovery rate of 0.05, a later analysis linked approximately 18,000 TCR beta sequences to specific HLA alleles. Most TCR sequences were seen in very few donors, while some public TCRs were found in many individuals. In a later analysis, the rate of TCR association differed among HLA loci, with DRB1 alleles having the most associated TCRs and HLA-C alleles having the fewest.

In total, just over 650 healthy bone marrow donors made up the cohort. All cohort members were sampled while nominally healthy, although unrecorded immune exposures were likely present. The donor was CMV seropositive and was included in the group of 289 seropositive cohort members. A peripheral blood sample was collected from each donor, and TCR beta sequencing was performed on peripheral blood mononuclear cells. The Qiagen DNeasy Blood Extraction Kit was used to extract genomic DNA from the blood cell samples. The germline V gene sets CDR1 to LGHNT and CDR2 to FRNRAP. V is shortened by 0 bases, J by 1 base, and the region joining them spans 13 bases. From its cysteine to its phenylalanine, the CDR3 spans 17 amino acids. The kept DNA is CDR3 alone, 51 bases in frame from the first base. In the case of this clone: No cognate antigen has been identified for it. Per-base qualities were not stored, and no clone one base away is much larger.

The library came from the immunoSEQ multiplex PCR assay. For the multiplex PCR, a mixture combining 60 forward primers for TCR Vbeta segments and 13 reverse primers for TCR Jbeta segments was used. Amplification of the CDR3 region of rearranged TCR beta genes was performed with a multiplex PCR assay on genomic DNA. Amplified TCR beta libraries were sequenced as 87-base-pair reads on the Illumina HiSeq System. The original methods were these. In a later analysis, roughly 80 million unique TCR beta chains were counted across the 500 to 700 repertoires, and roughly 10 million of these chains were shared by at least two donors. A nearest-neighbor algorithm error-corrected the raw reads and collapsed the reads into unique sequences, merging closely related sequences to remove PCR and sequencing errors. Alignment of CDR3 sequences to IMGT reference sequences was used to assign V, D and J gene segments. Each retained sequence needed at least a six-nucleotide match to both a V gene segment and a J gene segment. Rearrangements were classified as productive when the CDR3 lacked stop codons and remained in frame with V and J, and all other rearrangements were classified as non-productive. Following IMGT convention, CDR3 was defined as the stretch from the second conserved V-encoded cysteine to the conserved J-encoded phenylalanine. In an earlier analysis of more than 550 of the donors, sequences lacking an unambiguous match to a single V gene segment were excluded. An earlier analysis of almost 600 of the donors classified V segments as functional when productive rearrangements were above 56.7% and as segregating when the standard deviation between donors was above 5%. A statistical classification framework was built for diagnosing cytomegalovirus status from the catalog of TCR beta chain sequences. In a later analysis, V and J genes were assigned by comparing TCR nucleotide sequences against IMGT/GENE-DB human TR gene sequences. In a later analysis, CDR3 sequences and most-parsimonious VDJ recombination scenarios were assigned using the TCRdist pipeline. In a later analysis, every TCR beta chain was defined by the combination of its CDR3 amino acid sequence and its V-gene family, and reads without a unique V-gene family were dropped. As a way to deal with suspected cross-contamination and a sequencing artifact, a later analysis dropped hundreds of nucleotide sequences that were highly shared and had low generation probability. In a later analysis, a clonal expansion index for each public chain was calculated from normalized within-repertoire ranks of inferred template counts. A later analysis computed generation probabilities with a VDJ recombination model fitted to out-of-frame rearrangements, and checked the results against IGoR. In a later analysis, TCR-TCR, TCR-HLA and TCR-CMV co-occurrence was scored with hypergeometric tests, and a repertoire-size bias correction was applied to TCR pairs. In a later analysis, false discovery rates were estimated by permuting HLA or CMV assignments 20 times. In a later analysis, co-occurring TCRs were grouped with DBSCAN, and TCRdist sequence similarity was added when clustering was performed within HLA-allele-positive subsets. For co-occurrence clustering, repertoires with fewer than 30,000 or more than 120,000 public chains were excluded, along with roughly 5 repertoires with anomalous nucleotide sharing. TCRdb provides this immuneACCESS table in a form limited to in-frame rearrangements. Some clones are lacking; in checked studies, under half of them reflect an unresolved V gene, and why the rest are absent is not known. V, J and clone size were drawn from that table, and D and trimming were deduced from the DNA. The sample table contains 60,000 to 85,000 clones; only one count was recorded for more than 75% of them. Clones ranked in the top ten supply around 10% of the sample.

Sequenced input: PBMCs. This sequence was found in a male donor in good health and CMV-seropositive. The V and J segments used are TRBV12-5 and TRBJ1-5; no D gene can be assigned with confidence. The CDR3 protein sequence reads: CASGLVHKDWSNQPQHF. The DNA reads TGTGCTAGTGGTTTGGTACACAAGGACTGGAGCAATCAGCCCCAGCATTTT.